What follows is one T cell receptor (beta chain) and its context. The sample is drawn from a study of blood T cell repertoires in COVID-19. V was clipped by 3 bases and J by 9 bases, with 12 bases between them. This CDR3 is 14 amino acids long. Per the germline V gene, CDR1 is MNHNS and CDR2 is SASEGT. Profiling relied on immunoSEQ multiplex PCR, and the TCRdb table lists in-frame clones only, not all of them. The table lists 70,000 to 90,000 clones, less than 90% of them singletons. The J gene is TRBJ1-6, the V gene TRBV6-1; D call uncertain. The TCR sequence derives from a woman over 75 with acute or convalescent COVID-19. What was sequenced was peripheral blood. The CDR3 region is CASSDSGMVSPLHF. The CDR3 bases are TGTGCCAGCAGTGATTCCGGGATGGTTTCACCCCTCCACTTT.